The 23 T cell receptor beta chains listed next were all sequenced from one sample in a study of cytomegalovirus exposure and HLA in healthy donors. The PCR employed 60 Vbeta primers together with 13 Jbeta primers. Repertoires were generated with immunoSEQ multiplex PCR, while TCRdb's copy carries only in-frame clones and drops some. The sample shows approximately 260,000 clones, around four fifths of them seen only once. Source material: PBMCs. These receptors came from a woman in her thirties or forties in good health and CMV-seropositive.

The V and J genes are TRBV30 and TRBJ2-6, with 9 bases identical to TRBD1. The CDR3 is 16 amino acids. From germline, CDR1 is GTSNPN and CDR2 SVGIG (reference sequence). Unmatched junction bases numbered 5, after V lost 5 bases and J lost 0 bases. DNA of the CDR3: TGTGCCTGGGCCGGGACAGGGCTCTCTGGGGCCAACGTCCTGACTTTC. Translating gives CAWAGTGLSGANVLTF.

In its sample, this clone was seen once. The chain's CDR3 is CASGRGSTDTQYF. CDR3 bases: TGTGCCAGCGGGCGCGGGAGCACAGATACGCAGTATTTT. The chain employs TRBV9 and TRBJ2-3; D may be TRBD2 (5 bases). This CDR3 region has 13 residues. V lost 7 bases and J lost 0, with 9 bases in between. From germline, CDR1 is SGDLS and CDR2 YYNGEE.

The V call is TRBV29-1, the J call TRBJ2-2; D not certain. Trimming left V 1 base short and J 6 bases short, with 15 bases between. CDR1 is SQVTM and CDR2 is ANQGSEA in the germline V gene. CDR3 size: 15 residues. The CDR3 region has the DNA TGCAGCGTTGAAGTTTTACGAGGCATTGCCGGGGAGCTGTTTTTT. Protein: CSVEVLRGIAGELFF.

The J gene is TRBJ2-2, the V gene TRBV7-3, with 10 bases fitting TRBD2. The CDR3 has 20 amino acids. CDR1 is SGHTA and CDR2 is FQGTGA in the germline V gene. The V and J ends lost 5 bases and 4 bases, in that order; junction bases with no gene match: 19. The CDR3 DNA follows: TGTGCCAGCAGCCCCAGGGGAACTAGCGGGATGAGCGGGAGCACCGGGGAGCTGTTTTTT. As protein: CASSPRGTSGMSGSTGELFF.

This chain uses TRBV11-3 with TRBJ2-3; TRBD2 is a possible D gene (7 bases). The CDR3 loop spans 16 amino acids. V was cut by 0 bases and J by 4 bases, with 14 bases left in between. Germline values: CDR1 SGHNT, CDR2 YENEEA. CDR3 in DNA: TGTGCCAGCAGCTTAGATGGAGGGGGGGGTGCAGATACGCAGTATTTT. It translates to CASSLDGGGGADTQYF.

This clone was detected only a few times. The chain is built from TRBV7-2 and TRBJ2-7; D may be TRBD2 (5 bases). The CDR3 contains 12 residues. CDR1 and CDR2 from the germline V gene are SGHTA and FQGNSA. V shed 4 bases and J shed 5 bases, with 9 bases lying between them. CDR3 nucleotide sequence: TGTGCCAGCAGCTCCTTGAGGGACGAGCAGTACTTC. Translation gives CASSSLRDEQYF.

The J gene is TRBJ1-4, the V gene TRBV7-2; 9 bases match TRBD1. This CDR3 is 13 amino acids long. CDR1 is SGHTA and CDR2 is FQGNSA in the germline V gene. J gave up 10 bases and V 3 bases, and 3 bases lay outside the gene matches. The CDR3 here is CASSFTGGGKLFF. The CDR3 nucleotides read TGTGCCAGCAGCTTTACAGGGGGCGGAAAACTGTTTTTT.

The chain carries TRBV7-8 and TRBJ1-1, with TRBD1 as a possible D gene (6 bases). V was shortened by 0 bases and J by 1 base, with 12 bases between the two germline ends. Per the germline V gene, CDR1 is SGHVS and CDR2 is FQNEAQ. The CDR3 sequence is 16 residues long. The CDR3, as DNA: TGTGCCAGCAGCTTAGCAACCGGGACAACGAACACTGAAGCTTTCTTT. Amino acid sequence: CASSLATGTTNTEAFF.

The count of this clone is one. This chain connects TRBV5-4 to TRBJ2-2; D is possibly TRBD2 (5 bases). CDR1 SGHNT and CDR2 YYREEE come from the germline V gene (reference sequence). The V and J ends lost 1 base and 1 base respectively, with 11 bases between them. CDR3 length: 16 amino acids. The chain's CDR3 is CASSLSGLLNTGELFF. CDR3 nucleotide sequence: TGTGCCAGCAGCTTGTCGGGGTTATTGAACACCGGGGAGCTGTTTTTT.

The chain couples TRBV5-1 to TRBJ1-6; D may be TRBD1 (6 bases). Per the germline V gene, CDR1 is SGHRS and CDR2 is YFSETQ. V was trimmed by 4 bases and J by 10 bases, leaving 15 bases between them. This CDR3 is built from 14 residues. CDR3 bases: TGCGCCAGCAGCATAGAGGACAGTGGGTCACCCCTCCACTTT. It codes for CASSIEDSGSPLHF. The variable domain in full, completed from reference TRBV5-1 and TRBJ1-6, reads KAGVTQTPRYLIKTRGQQVTLSCSPISGHRSVSWYQQTPGQGLQFLFEYFSETQRNKGNFPGRFSGRQFSNSRSEMNVSTLELGDSALYLCASSIEDSGSPLHFGNGTRLTVT.

The chain employs TRBV5-1 and TRBJ2-3; possibly TRBD1 for D (6 bases). Trimming removed 3 bases from V and 0 bases from J, with 17 bases in between. CDR3 length: 17 amino acids. Germline lookup yields CDR1 SGHRS and CDR2 YFSETQ. The CDR3 protein is CASSWAIGGSSTDTQYF. The CDR3 DNA sequence: TGCGCCAGCAGCTGGGCAATTGGGGGCTCTAGCACAGATACGCAGTATTTT.

CDR3 sequence (DNA): TGTGCCAGCAGCTTCCTGGACAGGGGGTCCTACGAGCAGTACTTC. Translated: CASSFLDRGSYEQYF. V gene TRBV9 combines with J gene TRBJ2-7, with TRBD1 matching over 10 bases. This CDR3 has 15 amino acids. The ends lost 4 bases at V and 1 base at J; junction bases unmatched: 5. From germline, CDR1 is SGDLS and CDR2 YYNGEE.

The chain is built from TRBV14 and TRBJ1-5, with TRBD1 matching over 9 bases. Unmatched junction bases numbered 1, after V lost 6 bases and J lost 4 bases. The CDR3 sequence is 13 residues long. Germline CDR1 reads SGHDN; CDR2 reads FVKESK. In DNA, the CDR3 is TGTGCCAGCAGTGGGACAGGGAATCAGCCCCAGCATTTT. This encodes CASSGTGNQPQHF.

This chain links TRBV7-9 with TRBJ2-7; D gene unclear. Trimming took off 1 base at V and 5 bases at J, with 18 bases between the two ends. The CDR3 runs 16 residues. In germline, CDR1 is SEHNR, CDR2 FQNEAQ (reference sequence). In DNA, the CDR3 is TGTGCCAGCAGCTTAGGTTCAAAGCCCTCCTACCACGAGCAGTACTTC. Protein: CASSLGSKPSYHEQYF.

The chain employs TRBV2 and TRBJ2-7; D might be TRBD2 (5 bases). The CDR3 has 13 amino acids. Germline CDR1 and CDR2: SNHLY and FYNNEI. V was trimmed by 8 bases and J by 1 base, leaving 12 bases between them. The CDR3 protein is CASSPGTSYEQYF. CDR3 DNA sequence: TGTGCCAGCTCCCCGGGAACATCCTACGAGCAGTACTTC.

CDR3 DNA sequence: TGCGCCAGCAGTAGACAGGGGGTGTTGACTGAAGCTTTCTTT. Its translation: CASSRQGVLTEAFF. The chain links TRBV10-1 to TRBJ1-1; 9 nucleotides agree with TRBD1. The CDR3 runs to 14 residues. The J segment lost 5 bases and the V segment lost 5 bases, leaving 6 bases of the junction unmatched. Germline V gene data show CDR1 as WNHNN and CDR2 as SYGVQD (reference sequence).

V usage is TRBV18 and J usage is TRBJ2-1; 11 bases are a match to TRBD2. The V gene's germline CDR1 is KGHSH and CDR2 LQKENI. This CDR3 spans 20 amino acids. Germline trimming cut 8 bases from V and 0 bases from J; bases unmatched to any gene: 18. This chain's CDR3 is CASPYSRLAGFNRSYNEQFF. Written as DNA, the CDR3 is TGTGCCAGCCCATACTCGAGACTAGCGGGGTTTAACCGCTCCTACAATGAGCAGTTCTTC. The complete variable domain, with remaining parts taken from reference TRBV18 and TRBJ2-1, reads NAGVMQNPRHLVRRRGQEARLRCSPMKGHSHVYWYRQLPEEGLKFMVYLQKENIIDESGMPKERFSAEFPKEGPSILRIQQVVRGDSAAYFCASPYSRLAGFNRSYNEQFFGPGTRLTVL.

This chain connects TRBV10-3 to TRBJ2-7; possibly TRBD2 for D (5 bases). Germline lookup yields CDR1 ENHRY and CDR2 SYGVKD. V dropped 0 bases and J dropped 12 bases, with 12 bases sitting between them. The CDR3 consists of 12 residues. In nucleotides, the CDR3 is TGTGCCATCAGTGAGTCGGAAGACGCGGGGTACTTC. Translating it yields CAISESEDAGYF.

CDR3 region: CASSLGLAFDEQFF. The CDR3 nucleotides are TGTGCCAGCAGCTTGGGACTAGCGTTCGATGAGCAGTTCTTC. The rearrangement joins TRBV5-4 to TRBJ2-1; 8 nucleotides agree with TRBD2. This CDR3 has 14 residues. The germline gives CDR1 SGHNT, CDR2 YYREEE (reference sequence). V lost 0 bases to trimming and J lost 8 bases; unmatched junction nucleotides: 4.

The chain has TRBV11-3 and TRBJ2-6, with unresolved D. V lost 5 bases, J lost 0 bases, and 14 bases lay in between. Germline CDR1 reads SGHNT; CDR2 reads YENEEA. This CDR3 has 17 residues. The CDR3 region has the DNA TGTGCCAGCAGCCCATCGCCTCTCTACTCTGGGGCCAACGTCCTGACTTTC. Its translation is CASSPSPLYSGANVLTF.

V usage is TRBV21-1 and J usage is TRBJ2-7; TRBD2 reflects the table's D call only, with no check against the DNA. TRBV21-1 is classified as a pseudogene. The CDR3 is made up of 17 amino acids. The CDR3 region has the DNA TGTGCCAGCAACACCAAGAGACCGGGAATCAGCTCCTACGAGCAGTACTTC. Its translation is CASNTKRPGISSYEQYF.

This clone was seen only a few times. This rearrangement joins TRBV28 to TRBJ1-6, with a weak D call TRBD1 (5 bases). This CDR3 spans 15 amino acids. V was clipped by 10 bases and J by 6 bases, with 19 bases between them. Germline CDR1 is MDHEN and CDR2 is SYDVKM. The CDR3 region is CAIKAAARANSPLHF. DNA for the CDR3: TGTGCCATTAAGGCGGCGGCCAGGGCTAATTCACCCCTCCACTTT.

This sequence joins TRBV6-1 and TRBJ1-3, with D possibly TRBD1 on 5 matching bases. Germline lookup yields CDR1 MNHNS and CDR2 SASEGT. The CDR3 loop spans 14 amino acids. Trimming pared 6 bases from V and 4 bases from J, leaving 13 bases between. The CDR3 loop is CASRKGAHGNTIYF. The CDR3 bases are TGTGCCAGCAGGAAAGGGGCGCACGGAAACACCATATATTTT.